This entry is about one T cell receptor (beta chain). Its antigen is unknown. Base qualities are not provided; no much larger clone lies one nucleotide away. Enrolling through a virtual design, the prospective study's participants ranged in age from roughly 18 to 89 years and lived across about two dozen United States geographic areas. In the prospective study, cohorts were assigned on the basis of participant-reported clinical history obtained from a screening survey and a study questionnaire. In the prospective study, mobile phlebotomists collected whole blood, serum and a nasopharyngeal or oropharyngeal swab from each participant. Participants in the prospective study had the option to provide additional blood draws and questionnaires over an approximately two-month period. Blood samples from the prospective study were shipped frozen or at room temperature prior to DNA extraction. The germline V gene yields MGHDK for CDR1 and SYGVNS for CDR2. V drops 5 bases and J drops 0 bases, leaving 19 bases in between. The CDR3 starts with the cysteine, ends with the phenylalanine, and has 17 residues. This entry keeps only the CDR3 DNA: 51 bases, framed from base 1.

TCRbeta CDR3 regions were amplified from genomic DNA using the immunoSEQ Assay, a bias-controlled multiplex PCR. On the study's bioinformatics: The number of nucleated cells in each sample was estimated from the amplification of reference gene primers within the assay. To quantify the absolute abundance of each unique TCRbeta CDR3 rearrangement, sequence reads were collapsed and filtered. For each sample, productive Simpson clonality was calculated as the square root of Simpson's diversity index across productive rearrangements. TCRdb holds this immuneACCESS table with in-frame rearrangements only. Some clones are missing; in checked studies, unresolved V genes explain under half, and the rest has no known cause. V and J calls and clone size are those listed in that table; D and trimming were worked out from the DNA. For this sample the table gives 350,000 to 400,000 clones, of which around 89% were detected only once. Approximately 1% of the sample goes to the ten largest clones.

The data originate from a study of blood T cell repertoires in COVID-19 (TCRdb year 2020). Describing the broader study: The collaborator samples originated in the United States, Italy and Spain and spanned the acute and convalescent phases of COVID-19. Where available, HLA class I and class II types were taken from metadata supplied by the sample provider and were not determined by assay-based typing. Sample metadata almost always included a de-identified subject ID, COVID-19 status, age in years and sex. The material from the prospective study consisted of cDNA or gDNA derived from T cells, B-cell-depleted T cells, or PBMCs. Samples were obtained from the ongoing ImmuneRACE study (first 160 participants) and from 1,254 subjects provided by 6 global collaborators. The repertoires were released in a freely available public database meant as a resource for research on the immune response to SARS-CoV-2. Deeply sampled blood TCRbeta repertoires from subjects exposed to, actively infected with, or recovered from COVID-19 were included in the dataset.

Study-wide conclusions, independent of this receptor: The quantity of clinical and demographic metadata differed by source and by participant and was supplied without curation.

The origin of this receptor is a woman in her 30s with acute COVID-19. The chain is assembled from TRBV25-1 and TRBJ1-1; the D gene is perhaps TRBD1, on 5 matching bases. The sequenced material came from PBMCs or T cells enriched from blood (not recorded which). The DNA reads as follows: TGTGCCAGCAGTCCCCGGTTTGGGGCCCACATGAACACTGAAGCTTTCTTT. Translation gives CASSPRFGAHMNTEAFF.